A single sample is the source of the 3 T cell receptor beta chains below, sequenced in a study of blood T cell repertoires in COVID-19. Sequenced by immunoSEQ multiplex PCR; TCRdb stores in-frame clones only, minus some. The sample has tens of thousands of clones; about 90% are singletons. Material: peripheral blood. These receptors were obtained from a woman between 50 and 59 years old with active or convalescent COVID-19.

The chain links TRBV29-1 to TRBJ2-5; D perhaps matches TRBD2 (6 bases). The germline V and J ends were trimmed by 7 bases and 4 bases, with 19 bases remaining between them. Looked up from germline, CDR1 is SQVTM and CDR2 is ANQGSEA. This CDR3 contains 14 residues. CDR3 DNA: TGCAGCGGCCGACTAGTCACAGCGGGAGAGACCCAGTACTTC. Its translation is CSGRLVTAGETQYF.

This clone turned up a few times. V gene TRBV6-5 combines with J gene TRBJ2-7; 7 bases are a match to TRBD1. Germline-derived CDR1 and CDR2 are MNHEY and SVGAGI. The CDR3 loop spans 15 amino acids. V lost 5 bases and J lost 4; bases outside the gene matches: 11. The CDR3 nucleotides read TGTGCCAGCAGTAAACAATGGACAGGCCTTTACGAGCAGTACTTC. Translated, it gives CASSKQWTGLYEQYF.

The CDR3 DNA sequence: TGTGCCAGCAGTGGTTCTTCCGGGACAGGGTCGGGCTATGGCTACACCTTC. Its translation: CASSGSSGTGSGYGYTF. V is TRBV9 and J is TRBJ1-2; 9 bases are shared with TRBD1. The CDR3 consists of 17 residues. V lost 5 bases to trimming and J lost 4 bases; unmatched junction nucleotides: 15. Germline-derived CDR1 and CDR2 are SGDLS and YYNGEE.